These T cell receptor beta chains were read from a single sample in a study of blood T cell repertoires in COVID-19. Sequencing used immunoSEQ multiplex PCR; TCRdb keeps in-frame clones, though not all of them. The profile covers 200,000 to 250,000 clones, with approximately 90% appearing a single time and around 4% taken by the ten largest. Sequenced sample: PBMCs or T cells enriched from blood (not recorded which). These receptors originate from a woman in her 30s who had recovered from COVID-19. CDR3s include the opening cysteine and the closing phenylalanine or tryptophan. Fields, in order: clone size, D gene, V gene, J gene, CDR3 DNA, CDR3 protein. A D gene is named only where the DNA matches it firmly. Part of the rows lack a size; the others show once, few, many or a class for expanded clones.

-,-,TRBV6-1,TRBJ1-5,TGTGCCAGCAGTGAACGGGGAGGGATCAATCAGCCCCAGCATTTT,CASSERGGINQPQHF
-,TRBD2,TRBV7-9,TRBJ2-7,TGTGCCAGCAGTGCTTGGGGAGGGCACTACGAGCAGTACTTC,CASSAWGGHYEQYF
-,TRBD1,TRBV28,TRBJ2-2,TGTGCCAGCCTACACGACAACAGGGGGCATCACACCGGGGAGCTGTTTTTT,CASLHDNRGHHTGELFF
-,-,TRBV28,TRBJ1-5,TGTGCCAGCAGTTTGGACAAACGCTATAGCAATCAGCCCCAGCATTTT,CASSLDKRYSNQPQHF
-,-,TRBV6-2/TRBV6-3,TRBJ2-5,TGTGCCAGCAGTTACCCGACGTCCGGAGAAGAGACCCAGTACTTC,CASSYPTSGEETQYF
-,TRBD1,TRBV30,TRBJ2-2,TGTGCCTGGAGTGAGGACAGGGGCACCGGGGAGCTGTTTTTT,CAWSEDRGTGELFF
-,-,TRBV30,TRBJ2-5,TGTGCCTGGAGTGTAGCCACTGGAGAGACCCAGTACTTC,CAWSVATGETQYF
-,TRBD1,TRBV18,TRBJ1-2,TGTGCCAGCTCACAACAGGGGGATGGCTACACCTTC,CASSQQGDGYTF
-,-,TRBV5-6,TRBJ1-5,TGTGCCAGCAGCTTAGGACAGATGAATCAGCCCCAGCATTTT,CASSLGQMNQPQHF
-,TRBD2,TRBV5-1,TRBJ2-1,TGCGCCAGCAGCTGGGGACTAGTGGGAGACAATGAGCAGTTCTTC,CASSWGLVGDNEQFF
-,TRBD1,TRBV24-1,TRBJ2-2,TGTGCCACCAGTGATTTGGGACAGGACGGCACCGGGGAGCTGTTTTTT,CATSDLGQDGTGELFF
-,TRBD2,TRBV7-9,TRBJ2-5,TGTGCCAGCAGCTTAGCGAATAGCGGGAGATGGAAGACCCAGTACTTC,CASSLANSGRWKTQYF
-,-,TRBV5-6,TRBJ1-1,TGTGCCAGCAGCTTTCTCCGGGGGTCCAAAATTTTGAACACTGAAGCTTTCTTT,CASSFLRGSKILNTEAFF
-,-,TRBV6-1,TRBJ2-3,TGTGCCAGCAGTTTGCGTAGATTCGCAGATACGCAGTATTTT,CASSLRRFADTQYF
once,TRBD2,TRBV10-3,TRBJ2-1,TGTGCCATCATGAGGGCGGGAGGGAACAATGAGCAGTTCTTC,CAIMRAGGNNEQFF
-,-,TRBV7-2,TRBJ2-5,TGTGCCAGCAGCTTAGCTGTGGGCACCCAGCCTCTAGGCGGGGAGACCCAGTACTTC,CASSLAVGTQPLGGETQYF
-,TRBD2,TRBV5-1,TRBJ2-1,TGCGCCAGCAGCTATGAGAGCGGGAGCTCCTACAATGAGCAGTTCTTC,CASSYESGSSYNEQFF
-,-,TRBV4-2,TRBJ1-2,TGTGCCAGCAGCCAAGATAGCGGACAAAGCTATGGCTACACCTTC,CASSQDSGQSYGYTF
many,-,TRBV6-2/TRBV6-3,TRBJ1-1,TGTGCCAGCAGTTACGGGTGGAGGGACACTGAAGCTTTCTTT,CASSYGWRDTEAFF
-,-,TRBV13,TRBJ1-6,TGTGCCAGCAGCTACACTACCAGACGGCTCAGCTCCTATAATTCACCCCTCCACTTT,CASSYTTRRLSSYNSPLHF
-,TRBD1,TRBV9,TRBJ2-7,TGTGCCAGCAGCCCACGGACAGGATCCTACGAGCAGTACTTC,CASSPRTGSYEQYF
-,-,TRBV6-5,TRBJ1-5,TGTGCCAGCAGTGACTCGGGAGGCAATCAGCCCCAGCATTTT,CASSDSGGNQPQHF
-,-,TRBV19,TRBJ2-1,TGTGCCAGTCAAGGTGCGGCTAGCGAGAATGAGCAGTTCTTC,CASQGAASENEQFF
-,-,TRBV7-2,TRBJ2-1,TGTGCCAGCAGCTTATCCACAAACAATGAGCAGTTCTTC,CASSLSTNNEQFF
-,TRBD1,TRBV2,TRBJ1-2,TGTGCCAGCAAGCCGGGACAGGGCGTTCCCCTATATGGCTACACCTTC,CASKPGQGVPLYGYTF
-,TRBD1,TRBV20-1,TRBJ1-2,TGCAGTGCTAGTCCGGGACAGGGATTTTGGGGCTACACCTTC,CSASPGQGFWGYTF
-,TRBD1,TRBV28,TRBJ1-1,TGTGCCAGCAGTCTCCTTGTCAGGGGGGCGAACACTGAAGCTTTCTTT,CASSLLVRGANTEAFF
-,-,TRBV5-6,TRBJ1-2,TGTGCCAGCAGCTTTCGTAGTGTGTGGTCAAGCGGCTACACCTTC,CASSFRSVWSSGYTF
-,-,TRBV18,TRBJ1-1,TGTGCCAGCTCACCAGATTTACAGGGTGAAGCTTTCTTT,CASSPDLQGEAFF
-,-,TRBV7-3,TRBJ1-2,TGTGCCAGCAGCCTCTCCGGGACATCCCAGCTTCCCAACTATGGCTACACCTTC,CASSLSGTSQLPNYGYTF
-,-,TRBV7-6,TRBJ2-1,TGTGCCAGCAGCTTAGGGCCCGTCCATTGGGGAGAAGGCAATGAGCAGTTCTTC,CASSLGPVHWGEGNEQFF
-,-,TRBV28,TRBJ1-2,TGTGCCAGCAGTCCCCAGGGTCCCTGGAGCTACACCTTC,CASSPQGPWSYTF
-,TRBD2,TRBV2,TRBJ2-1,TGTGCCAGCAGTGGAGCGGGAGGGCCCTCAGTTGGTGAGCAGTTCTTC,CASSGAGGPSVGEQFF
many,-,TRBV28,TRBJ1-1,TGTGCCAGCAGTTTAACAGGGCTGGGTGCTTTCTTT,CASSLTGLGAFF
-,-,TRBV5-5,TRBJ2-1,TGTGCCAGCGGCAGGTTCTCCTACAATGAGCAGTTCTTC,CASGRFSYNEQFF
-,-,TRBV28,TRBJ1-3,TGTGCCAGCAGTTTATATTTAGGGGCAAGCTCTGGAAACACCATATATTTT,CASSLYLGASSGNTIYF
-,TRBD2,TRBV6-5,TRBJ2-2,TGTGCCAGCAGTTACTTATCTAGCGGTACCGGGGAGCTGTTTTTT,CASSYLSSGTGELFF
-,-,TRBV11-2,TRBJ1-5,TGTGCCAGCAGCTTAGATGGGGCAGGCGGTCAGCCCCAGCATTTT,CASSLDGAGGQPQHF
-,-,TRBV7-2,TRBJ2-7,TGTGCCAGCAGCCTACCCGTTCCCTACGAGCAGTACTTC,CASSLPVPYEQYF
-,TRBD1,TRBV2,TRBJ1-2,TGTGCCAGCAGTGACCCGGACAGGGGGCATCGTTATGGCTACACCTTC,CASSDPDRGHRYGYTF
-,TRBD1,TRBV10-3,TRBJ1-1,TGTGCCATCAGGCCGGGACAGGGGGAGAACACTGAAGCTTTCTTT,CAIRPGQGENTEAFF
-,TRBD1,TRBV7-9,TRBJ2-7,TGTGCCAGCAGGACAGGGAACTACGAGCAGTACTTC,CASRTGNYEQYF
-,-,TRBV5-1,TRBJ1-6,TGCGCCAGCAGCCCCCTGGGCATGGCGGGATCACCCCTCCACTTT,CASSPLGMAGSPLHF
-,TRBD1,TRBV19,TRBJ1-2,TGTGCCAGTAGTCCAGACAGGGGGCGAGGCTACACCTTC,CASSPDRGRGYTF
-,-,TRBV3-1/TRBV3-2,TRBJ1-5,TGTGCCAGCAGCCATCGTCAGGGGATCGGTCAGCCCCAGCATTTT,CASSHRQGIGQPQHF
-,-,TRBV6-1,TRBJ2-7,TGTGCCAGCAGTGAAGAGGACTGGCTCTCCGAGCAGTACTTC,CASSEEDWLSEQYF
-,-,TRBV25-1,TRBJ2-3,TGTGCCAGCAGTGACCCAACAAGGGGCTTCCGCACAGATACGCAGTATTTT,CASSDPTRGFRTDTQYF
-,TRBD1,TRBV30,TRBJ1-4,TGTGCCGGACGGACAGGGAATAATGAAAAACTGTTTTTT,CAGRTGNNEKLFF
-,TRBD2,TRBV19,TRBJ2-1,TGTGCCAGTAGTATCTTTCTAGCGGCCTACAATGAGCAGTTCTTC,CASSIFLAAYNEQFF
-,-,TRBV5-4,TRBJ1-2,TGTGCCAGCAGCTTTGGAAGGCGAGGATATGGCTACACCTTC,CASSFGRRGYGYTF
-,-,TRBV6-2/TRBV6-3,TRBJ2-1,TGTGCCAGCAGTTACTCCCCCCCTGGGCCCTACAATGAGCAGTTCTTC,CASSYSPPGPYNEQFF
-,TRBD1,TRBV28,TRBJ1-1,TGTGCCAGCAGTTTTGAAAGGACAGGGGGTTTTACTGAAGCTTTCTTT,CASSFERTGGFTEAFF
-,TRBD2,TRBV18,TRBJ2-3,TGTGCCAGCTCAACAACCCCCGGGACAATCGATAGCGGGGCCCCCTCTGATACGCAGTATTTT,CASSTTPGTIDSGAPSDTQYF
-,-,TRBV19,TRBJ1-5,TGTGCCAGTAGTATTGAACCCGGAGGTACGCCCCAGCATTTT,CASSIEPGGTPQHF
-,-,TRBV3-1/TRBV3-2,TRBJ1-3,TGTGCCAGCAGCTTACAGGCATACTCTGGAAACACCATATATTTT,CASSLQAYSGNTIYF
-,-,TRBV28,TRBJ2-4,TGTGCCAGCAGTCGGCCAGGGGAAGCAAACATTCAGTACTTC,CASSRPGEANIQYF
-,-,TRBV19,TRBJ1-1,TGTGCCAGTAGTATAGGGAGGAGGGCTGAAGCTTTCTTT,CASSIGRRAEAFF